This T cell receptor (beta chain) was found in a study of cytomegalovirus exposure and HLA in healthy donors (dated by TCRdb to 2016 to 2017). For context, the study as a whole: In an earlier analysis of some 550 of the donors, about 260 Gb of sequence data and just under 120 million unique TCR beta sequences from roughly 180 million T cells were reported. Approximately 310 gigabases of sequencing data and around 85 million unique TCR sequences made up an early release that covered several hundred HLA-typed donors. Of the approximately 400 genotyped donors, roughly 85% fell in the genetic ancestry cluster associated with self-reported Caucasian donors. The study aimed to test whether cataloging public T cell receptors could reveal signatures of past pathogen exposure. Using immunosequencing, the study profiled T cell repertoires from around 670 subjects and related those repertoires to cytomegalovirus serostatus. Besides the first cohort of 666 subjects, a separate validation cohort made up of 120 or so different subjects was used. To predict cytomegalovirus infection status, the study combined high-throughput TCR immunosequencing, statistical association of individual TCRs with disease status, and machine learning. A later analysis re-examined previously published TCR beta repertoires from 500 to 700 donors and added high-resolution HLA genotyping to investigate patterns of TCR occurrence. In the later analysis, no new phenotypic data were used to find candidate immune exposures; instead, reliance was placed on TCR beta sequences and their occurrence across donors. An earlier analysis of 587 of the donors applied high-throughput TCR beta sequencing to assess whether each TCR beta V gene segment acted as functional or pseudogenic. Donor age, sex, ethnicity and CMV serostatus were collected together with the repertoire data. A later genetic analysis took genome-wide SNP genotypes for about 60% of the roughly 670 donors and used that subset as a discovery cohort. All discovery cohort repertoires had been generated using a single sequencing platform. HLA typing covered class I and class II loci at four-digit resolution. The number of donors typed differed by locus, with roughly 620-630 for A, B, C, DRB1 and DQB1, about 500 for DQA1, nearly 610 for DPA1, and around 450 for DPB1. Roughly five DR-DQ haplotypes were treated as single units for association and clustering because of strong linkage in the cohort. Among a few hundred genotyped donors of the cohort, an average of approximately 230,000 unique TCR beta nucleotide sequences were sequenced per donor, around 18% of them non-productive. What the research found in general, with its limitations: The sequencing pipeline was judged likely to have produced a cluster of highly shared sequence variants as a technical artifact. A further reported finding was that TCR beta sequences accurately predicted the HLA-A and HLA-B alleles for most subjects in the first cohort. A later analysis associated roughly 17,000 TCR beta sequences with specific HLA alleles at a false discovery rate of 0.05. The classifier was reported to diagnose cytomegalovirus status with high specificity and sensitivity in both the original cohort and the validation cohort. In this cohort, only TCR beta chains were sequenced, and detectable features were limited by the absence of alpha or paired-chain data. Across donors, most TCR sequences were observed very rarely, whereas some public TCRs were present in many individuals. A later analysis found that most CMV-associated TCR beta chains appeared HLA-restricted, with HLA associations seemingly driven largely by CMV exposure. A total of fewer than 200 TCR beta chains were listed by the study as associated with cytomegalovirus. Because HLA typing was missing for some donors at each locus, association tests included only the typed subset. A later genetic analysis reported fewer N-insertions in productive TCRs among donors in an Asian-associated ancestry cluster than the roughly 650-donor mean. V-gene and J-gene trimming of TCR beta chains was associated with a missense DCLRE1C variant in a later genetic analysis, and the association was replicated in an independent cohort. Because the 87-base-pair reads could not distinguish some IMGT-functional V segments, including TRBV6-2 and TRBV6-3, those segments were excluded. In a later analysis, the rate of TCR association differed among HLA loci, with DRB1 alleles having the most associated TCRs and HLA-C alleles having the fewest. In a later analysis, HLA-associated TCR beta chains were found to be more clonally expanded and to have lower generation probabilities than equally common non-associated chains. Presence/absence analyses assumed roughly uniform sequencing depth across donors, an assumption that may not hold. Assigning TCR associations to individual alleles was difficult when HLA alleles, especially DR and DQ, strongly co-occurred. The only immune exposure information available for the cohort was CMV serostatus. According to a later analysis, parvovirus B19, influenza, CMV and Epstein-Barr virus appeared linked to several top co-occurrence clusters. The authors suggested that the approach could potentially be extended to other disease states and immunological phenotypes. Because counts were too low, about 15 rarely observed V segments, including chromosome 9 orphons, were left out of the earlier analysis of roughly 600 of the donors. Broadly in line with IMGT annotations, most TCR beta V segments showed up in productive rearrangements about 87% or about 30% of the time in an earlier analysis of 587 of the donors. Correlated functional status among segregating V segments might reflect linkage disequilibrium, but an unknown experimental factor could not be ruled out. Three of the identified cytomegalovirus-associated TCR beta chains were confirmed in vitro to be specific for cytomegalovirus antigens.

The CDR3, cysteine through phenylalanine, is 14 amino acids long. Only the CDR3 part of the read is kept: 42 bases, read in frame from the first base. The germline V gene encodes CDR1 MRHNA and CDR2 SNTAGT. V sheds 2 bases and J sheds 4 bases, leaving 9 bases between their ends. The receptor library was made with the immunoSEQ multiplex PCR assay. The multiplex PCR relied on a mix of 60 forward primers for TCR Vbeta segments and 13 reverse primers for TCR Jbeta segments. A multiplex PCR assay on genomic DNA amplified the CDR3 region of rearranged TCR beta genes. On the Illumina HiSeq System, the amplified TCR beta libraries were sequenced as 87-base-pair reads. The source study handled its data this way. In a later analysis, around 80 million unique TCR beta chains were counted across the 650 to 700 repertoires, and approximately 11 million of these chains were shared by at least two donors. To remove PCR and sequencing errors, raw reads were error-corrected and collapsed into unique sequences using a nearest-neighbor algorithm that merged closely related sequences. V, D and J gene segments were assigned by aligning CDR3 sequences to IMGT reference sequences. For a sequence to be retained, a match of at least six nucleotides was required to both a V gene segment and a J gene segment. Rearrangements were classified as productive when the CDR3 lacked stop codons and remained in frame with V and J, and all other rearrangements were classified as non-productive. CDR3 was defined according to IMGT convention as the region running from the second conserved V-encoded cysteine to the conserved J-encoded phenylalanine. The earlier analysis of about 610 of the donors excluded sequences that lacked an unambiguous match to a single V gene segment. An earlier analysis of 587 of the donors called V segments functional above 56.7% productive rearrangements and segregating when the between-donor standard deviation exceeded 5%. A statistical classification framework was built for diagnosing cytomegalovirus status from the catalog of TCR beta chain sequences. In a later analysis, TCR nucleotide sequences were compared against IMGT/GENE-DB human TR gene sequences so that V and J genes could be assigned. The TCRdist pipeline was used in a later analysis to assign CDR3 sequences and most-parsimonious VDJ recombination scenarios. In a later analysis, each TCR beta chain was defined by its CDR3 amino acid sequence together with its V-gene family, and reads without a unique V-gene family were excluded. As a way to deal with suspected cross-contamination and a sequencing artifact, a later analysis dropped 500 to 700 nucleotide sequences that were highly shared and had low generation probability. A later analysis calculated a clonal expansion index for each public chain from normalized within-repertoire ranks of inferred template counts. In a later analysis, generation probabilities were computed using a VDJ recombination model fitted to out-of-frame rearrangements, and the results were checked against IGoR. Hypergeometric tests were used in a later analysis to score TCR-TCR, TCR-HLA and TCR-CMV co-occurrence, with a repertoire-size bias correction applied to the TCR pairs. To estimate false discovery rates, a later analysis permuted the HLA or CMV assignments 20 times. In a later analysis, co-occurring TCRs were grouped using DBSCAN, with TCRdist sequence similarity added in when clustering inside HLA-allele-positive subsets. For co-occurrence clustering, repertoires with fewer than 30,000 or more than 120,000 public chains were excluded, along with five repertoires with anomalous nucleotide sharing. TCRdb took this table from immuneACCESS and kept in-frame rearrangements with V and J called. Such tables lack part of the clones; where checked against another copy, unresolved V genes explain under half of the gap, and the rest is unexplained. Clone size and the V and J calls come from that table; the DNA yielded D and trimming. This sample comprises 85,000 to 130,000 clones, more than 60% of them detected only once. The ten largest clones add up to around 2.5% of the sample.

The cohort comprised 550 to 700 healthy bone marrow donors. At the time of sampling, every cohort member was nominally healthy, though immune exposures that went unrecorded were likely present. The donor tested CMV seronegative and was one of the 352 seronegative cohort members. A peripheral blood sample was collected from each donor, and TCR beta sequencing was performed on peripheral blood mononuclear cells. Genomic DNA was extracted from the blood cell samples with the Qiagen DNeasy Blood Extraction Kit. A few counts support this clone. Its binding antigen is unknown. The sample holds no much larger clone one base away, and base qualities are not on file.

Here the chain combines TRBV6-4 and TRBJ1-3, with the D gene not clear enough to name. The specimen was PBMCs. The sequence derives from a man aged 40-49 years in good health and CMV-seronegative. The CDR3: CASSDRGFGNTIYF. DNA sequence: TGTGCCAGCAGTGACAGAGGGTTCGGAAACACCATATATTTT.